The rows below give T cell receptor beta chains drawn from one sample of a study of T cell responses to AZD1222 COVID-19 vaccine. Some clones are missing from TCRdb's copy, which holds only in-frame ones; the method was immunoSEQ multiplex PCR. The repertoire holds 95,000 to 100,000 clones, about nine tenths seen once, with around 8.6% in the top ten. The sequences come from peripheral blood, collected 28 days after the second AZD1222 dose. Receptors originate from an adult who received the AZD1222 COVID-19 vaccine. Each CDR3 is given without its conserved first and last residue.

>TRBJ1-2|TRBV7-2
ASSLNRGAYGYT
>TRBJ2-7|TRBV4-3
ASSPRLGYEQY
>TRBJ2-7|TRBV2
ASSGDRGYEQY
>TRBJ2-3|TRBV30
AARRGGRANTDTQY
>TRBJ1-2|TRBV28
ASSIDTVIYGYT
>TRBJ2-7|TRBV4-1
ASSQDATYEQY
>TRBJ2-7|TRBV2
ASSRYYEQY
>TRBJ2-1|TRBV27
ASSLSPQNYNEQF
>TRBJ2-1|TRBV29-1
SVDIGLGGEQF
>TRBJ2-6|TRBV30
AFSTPSLAGWGSGANVLT
>TRBJ2-3|TRBV7-2
ASSPSIAGGPSDTQY
>TRBJ1-4|TRBV2
ASSPDRGNEKLF
>TRBJ1-2|TRBV11-2
ASRRIRQSNYGYT
>TRBJ2-3|TRBV7-2
ASSPSTSEGLDTQY
>TRBJ1-6|TRBV28
ASTLTGTGVFSYNSPLH
>TRBJ2-1|TRBV30
AWSVQGNEQF
>TRBJ2-1|TRBV9
ASSVDPAGGYEQF
>TRBJ2-1|TRBV19
ASSLPKGVRDEQF
>TRBJ1-5|TRBV18
ASSQGAFNQPQH
>TRBJ2-7|TRBV5-1
ASSFLAGGSSNEQY
>TRBJ2-3|TRBV9
ASSTRLAGGASTDTQY
>TRBJ2-3|TRBV12-5
ASGLGLFSTDTQY
>TRBJ2-2|TRBV4-1
ASSLSSASRGELF
>TRBJ2-7|TRBV7-2
ASSYPGQNYEQY
>TRBJ2-4|TRBV6-1
ASSESTDQTLAKNIQY
>TRBJ2-1|TRBV6-5
ASSILAGGQNEQF
>TRBJ1-3|TRBV19
ASSIRGSSSSGNTIY
>TRBJ1-4|TRBV3-1/TRBV3-2
ASSQTDSRVEKLF
>TRBJ2-1|TRBV29-1
SVDGGLAGGDEQF
>TRBJ1-5|TRBV6-5
ASSRQGDQPQH
>TRBJ2-3|TRBV5-1
ASSLGQLGTDTQY
>TRBJ2-7|TRBV2
ASIPQGGYPYEQY
>TRBJ2-3|TRBV7-2
ASSLTSPLGGRAADTQY
>TRBJ1-5|TRBV6-6
ASSYSKGKSNQPQH
>TRBJ1-2|TRBV12-3/TRBV12-4
ASSLRANYGYT
>TRBJ2-3|TRBV18
ASSPGLAGGEDTQY
>TRBJ1-1|TRBV28
ASSPPMGPAF
>TRBJ1-5|TRBV28
ASSGRQFQPQH
>TRBJ1-5|TRBV7-3
ASSLSPHPTGSERNQPQH
>TRBJ2-1|TRBV20-1
SARTGQEQF
>TRBJ2-1|TRBV28
ASSGGASGAYNEQF
>TRBJ2-7|TRBV5-1
ASSLGAVPSYEQY
>TRBJ2-7|TRBV15
ATSRVFTGVTYEQY
>TRBJ2-1|TRBV11-3
ASSRRGGDEQF
>TRBJ2-7|TRBV7-2
ASSLSLAGPGGGEQY
>TRBJ1-5|TRBV19
ASNPDRNSNQPQH
>TRBJ2-6|TRBV6-1
ASSEQSSGANVLT
>TRBJ1-1|TRBV11-2
ASSLGLGTEAF
>TRBJ2-1|TRBV28
ASTQIPFAGGSRNEQF
>TRBJ1-1|TRBV9
ASSVATGTEAF
>TRBJ2-1|TRBV9
ASSVGSAQDYNEQF
>TRBJ2-5|TRBV2
ASRGGQETQY